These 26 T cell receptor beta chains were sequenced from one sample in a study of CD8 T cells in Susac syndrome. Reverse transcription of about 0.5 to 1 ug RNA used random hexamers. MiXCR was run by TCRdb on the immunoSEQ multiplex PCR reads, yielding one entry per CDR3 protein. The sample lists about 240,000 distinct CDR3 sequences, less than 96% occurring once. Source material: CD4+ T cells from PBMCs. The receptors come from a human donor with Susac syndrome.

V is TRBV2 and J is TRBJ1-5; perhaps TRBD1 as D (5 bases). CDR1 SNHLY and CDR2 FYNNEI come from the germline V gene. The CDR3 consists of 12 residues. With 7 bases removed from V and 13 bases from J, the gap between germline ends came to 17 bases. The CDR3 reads CASTSQGRKQHF. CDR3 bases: TGTGCCAGCACCTCTCAGGGAAGGAAGCAGCATTTT.

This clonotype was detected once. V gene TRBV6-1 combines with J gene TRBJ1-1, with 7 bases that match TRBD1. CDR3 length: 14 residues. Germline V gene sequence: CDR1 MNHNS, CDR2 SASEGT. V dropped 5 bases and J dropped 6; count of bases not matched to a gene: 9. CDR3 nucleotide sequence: TGTGCCAGCAGTCTTTACCGACAGGGCTCTGAAGCTTTCTTT. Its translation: CASSLYRQGSEAFF.

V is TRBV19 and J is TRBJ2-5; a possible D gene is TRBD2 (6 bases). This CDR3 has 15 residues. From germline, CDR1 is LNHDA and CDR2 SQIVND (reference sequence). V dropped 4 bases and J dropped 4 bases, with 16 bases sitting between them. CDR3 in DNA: TGTGCCAGTAGTAATTTGCGCGGGGCGAGAGAGACCCAGTACTTC. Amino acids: CASSNLRGARETQYF.

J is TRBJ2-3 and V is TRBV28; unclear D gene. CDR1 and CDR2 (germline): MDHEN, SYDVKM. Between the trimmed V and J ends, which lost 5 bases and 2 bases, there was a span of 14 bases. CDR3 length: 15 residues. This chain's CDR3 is CASSPLMPFTDTQYF. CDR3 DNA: TGTGCCAGCAGTCCTCTAATGCCCTTCACAGATACGCAGTATTTT.

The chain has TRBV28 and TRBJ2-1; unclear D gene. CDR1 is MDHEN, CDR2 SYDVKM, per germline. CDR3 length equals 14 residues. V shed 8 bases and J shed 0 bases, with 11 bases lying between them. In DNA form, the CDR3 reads TGTGCCAGCCAGTGGCGGAGCTCCTACAATGAGCAGTTCTTC. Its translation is CASQWRSSYNEQFF.

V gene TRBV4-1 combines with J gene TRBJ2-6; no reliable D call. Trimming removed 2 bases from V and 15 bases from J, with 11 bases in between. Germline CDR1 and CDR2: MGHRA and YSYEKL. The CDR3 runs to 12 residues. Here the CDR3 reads CASSQPRNDLTF. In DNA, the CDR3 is TGCGCCAGCAGCCAACCTAGGAATGACCTGACTTTC.

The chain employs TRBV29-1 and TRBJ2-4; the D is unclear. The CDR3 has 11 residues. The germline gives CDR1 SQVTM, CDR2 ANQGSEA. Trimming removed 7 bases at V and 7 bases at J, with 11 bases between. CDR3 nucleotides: TGCAGCGGCCAGGTTGGGAACATTCAGTACTTC. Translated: CSGQVGNIQYF.

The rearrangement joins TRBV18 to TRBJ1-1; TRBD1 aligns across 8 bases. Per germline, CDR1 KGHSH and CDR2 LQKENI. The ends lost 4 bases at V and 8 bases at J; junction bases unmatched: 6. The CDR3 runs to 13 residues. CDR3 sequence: CASSLVRDREAFF. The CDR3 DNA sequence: TGTGCCAGCTCACTCGTCCGGGACAGGGAAGCTTTCTTT.

This CDR3 reads CAWSVVQPDEQFF. The CDR3 DNA follows: TGTGCCTGGAGTGTCGTCCAACCGGATGAGCAGTTCTTC. The gene calls are TRBV30 and TRBJ2-1; D gene unclear. Looked up from germline, CDR1 is GTSNPN and CDR2 is SVGIG (reference sequence). CDR3 length: 13 amino acids. Trimming cost V 0 bases and J 8 bases, with 11 bases left between them.

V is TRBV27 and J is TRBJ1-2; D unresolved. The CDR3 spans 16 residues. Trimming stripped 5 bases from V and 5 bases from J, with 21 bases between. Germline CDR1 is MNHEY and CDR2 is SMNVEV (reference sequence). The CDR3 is CASSPSYRAISYGYTF. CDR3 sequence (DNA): TGTGCCAGCAGTCCCTCATACCGGGCAATCAGTTATGGCTACACCTTC.

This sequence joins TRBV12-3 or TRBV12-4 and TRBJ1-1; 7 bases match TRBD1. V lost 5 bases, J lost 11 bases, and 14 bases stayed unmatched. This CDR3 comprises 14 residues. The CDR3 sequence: CASSRLTPTGLAFF. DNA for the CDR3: TGTGCCAGCAGTAGATTGACGCCGACAGGGTTGGCTTTCTTT.

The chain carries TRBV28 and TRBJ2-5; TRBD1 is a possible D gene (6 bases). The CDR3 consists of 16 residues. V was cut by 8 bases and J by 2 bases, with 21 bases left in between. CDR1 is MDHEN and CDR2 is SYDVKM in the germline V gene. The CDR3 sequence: CASGSLQGLGQETQYF. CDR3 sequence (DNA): TGTGCCAGCGGATCTTTACAGGGATTAGGGCAAGAGACCCAGTACTTC.

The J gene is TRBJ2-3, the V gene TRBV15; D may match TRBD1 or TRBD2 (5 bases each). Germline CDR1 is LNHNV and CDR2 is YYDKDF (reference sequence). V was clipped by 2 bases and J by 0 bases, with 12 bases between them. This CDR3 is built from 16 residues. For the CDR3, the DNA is TGTGCCACCAGCAGACATCTCGGGGCTAGCACAGATACGCAGTATTTT. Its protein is CATSRHLGASTDTQYF.

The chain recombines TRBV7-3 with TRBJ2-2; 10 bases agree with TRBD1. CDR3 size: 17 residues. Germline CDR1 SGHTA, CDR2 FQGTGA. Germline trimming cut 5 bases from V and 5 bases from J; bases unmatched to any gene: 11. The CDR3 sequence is CASSTFSGTGVTGELFF. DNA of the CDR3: TGTGCCAGCAGCACCTTCTCCGGGACAGGGGTTACCGGGGAGCTGTTTTTT.

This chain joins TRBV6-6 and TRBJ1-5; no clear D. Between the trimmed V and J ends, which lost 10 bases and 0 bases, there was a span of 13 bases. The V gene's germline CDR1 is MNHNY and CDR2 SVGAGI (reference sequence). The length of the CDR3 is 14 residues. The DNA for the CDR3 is TGTGCCACCCAGAGTTCGGGTAGCAATCAGCCCCAGCATTTT. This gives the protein CATQSSGSNQPQHF.

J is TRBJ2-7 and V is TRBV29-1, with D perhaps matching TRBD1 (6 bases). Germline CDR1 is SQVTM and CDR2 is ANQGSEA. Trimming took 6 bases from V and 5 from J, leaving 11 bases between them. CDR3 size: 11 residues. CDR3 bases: TGCAGCGTGGAAAACAGGGACGAGCAGTACTTC. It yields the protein CSVENRDEQYF.

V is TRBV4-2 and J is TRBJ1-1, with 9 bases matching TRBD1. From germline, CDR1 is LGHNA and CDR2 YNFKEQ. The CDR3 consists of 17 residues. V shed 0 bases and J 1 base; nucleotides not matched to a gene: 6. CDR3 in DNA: TGTGCCAGCAGCCAAGATCCGACAGGGGGGGAGAACACTGAAGCTTTCTTT. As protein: CASSQDPTGGENTEAFF.

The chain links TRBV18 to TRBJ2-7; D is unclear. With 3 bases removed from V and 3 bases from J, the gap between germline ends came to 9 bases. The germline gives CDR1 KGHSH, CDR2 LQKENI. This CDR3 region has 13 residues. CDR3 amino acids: CASSPALDYEQYF. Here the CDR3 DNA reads TGTGCCAGCTCACCTGCGCTCGACTACGAGCAGTACTTC.

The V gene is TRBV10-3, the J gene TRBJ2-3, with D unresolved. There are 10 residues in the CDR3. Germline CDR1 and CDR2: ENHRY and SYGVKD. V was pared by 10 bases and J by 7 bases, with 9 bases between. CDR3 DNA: TGTGCCAGAACGAGTAATACGCAGTATTTT. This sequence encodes CARTSNTQYF.

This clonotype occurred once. The CDR3 DNA is TGTGCCAGCAGCCAAGACTCAGGGGAAGGGACTGAAGCTTTCTTT. Translation: CASSQDSGEGTEAFF. The V call is TRBV3-1, the J call TRBJ1-1, with D perhaps TRBD1 (6 bases). CDR1 is LGHDT, CDR2 YNNKEL, per germline (reference sequence). The CDR3 length is 15 residues. The V end was cut by 0 bases, the J end by 5 bases, with 13 bases between.

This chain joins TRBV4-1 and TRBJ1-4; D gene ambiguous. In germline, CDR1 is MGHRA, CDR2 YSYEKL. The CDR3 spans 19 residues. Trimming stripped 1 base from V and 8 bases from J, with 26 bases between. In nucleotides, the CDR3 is TGCGCCAGCAGCCAAGTTTTTCGCTCTTTTGGGCGAGGCGGCGAAAAACTGTTTTTT. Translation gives CASSQVFRSFGRGGEKLFF.

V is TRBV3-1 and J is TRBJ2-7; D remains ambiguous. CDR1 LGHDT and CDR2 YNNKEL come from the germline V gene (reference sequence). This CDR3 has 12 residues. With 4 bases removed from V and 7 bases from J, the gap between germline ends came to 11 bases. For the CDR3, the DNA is TGTGCCAGCAGCCCAACCGCCGGGGAGCAGTACTTC. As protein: CASSPTAGEQYF.

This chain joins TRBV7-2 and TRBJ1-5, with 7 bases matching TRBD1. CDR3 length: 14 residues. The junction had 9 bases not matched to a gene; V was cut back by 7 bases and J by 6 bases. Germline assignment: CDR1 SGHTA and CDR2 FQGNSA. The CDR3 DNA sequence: TGTGCCAGCAACGAGAGGACAGGCCTTCAGCCCCAGCATTTT. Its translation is CASNERTGLQPQHF.

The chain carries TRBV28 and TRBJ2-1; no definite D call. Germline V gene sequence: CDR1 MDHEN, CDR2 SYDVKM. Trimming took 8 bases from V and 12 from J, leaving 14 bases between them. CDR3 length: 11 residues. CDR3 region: CASEELKRQFF. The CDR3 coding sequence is TGTGCCAGCGAGGAGCTCAAGAGGCAGTTCTTC.

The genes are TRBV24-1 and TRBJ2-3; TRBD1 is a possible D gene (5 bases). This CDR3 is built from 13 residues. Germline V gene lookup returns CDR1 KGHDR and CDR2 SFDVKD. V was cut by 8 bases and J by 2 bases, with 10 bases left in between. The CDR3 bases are TGTGCCACCAAGGGGCGCGACACAGATACGCAGTATTTT. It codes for CATKGRDTDTQYF.

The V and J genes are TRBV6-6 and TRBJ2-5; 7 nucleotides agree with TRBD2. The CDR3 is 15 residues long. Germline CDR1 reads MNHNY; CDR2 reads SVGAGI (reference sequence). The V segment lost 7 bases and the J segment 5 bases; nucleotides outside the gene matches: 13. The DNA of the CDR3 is TGTGCCAGCATGGTGGCGGGAGAGGTGGGGGAGACCCAGTACTTC. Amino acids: CASMVAGEVGETQYF.